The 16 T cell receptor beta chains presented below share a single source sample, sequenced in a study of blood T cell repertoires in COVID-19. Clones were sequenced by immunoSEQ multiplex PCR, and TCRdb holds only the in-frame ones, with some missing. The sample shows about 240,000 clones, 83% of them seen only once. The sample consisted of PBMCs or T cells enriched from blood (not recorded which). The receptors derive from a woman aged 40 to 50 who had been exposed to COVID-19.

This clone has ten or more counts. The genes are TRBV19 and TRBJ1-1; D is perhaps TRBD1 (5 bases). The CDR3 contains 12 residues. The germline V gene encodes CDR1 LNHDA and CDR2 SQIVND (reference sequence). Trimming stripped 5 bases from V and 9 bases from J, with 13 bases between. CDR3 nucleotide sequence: TGTGCCAGTAGTGCACAGACAGATAAAGCTTTCTTT. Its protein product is CASSAQTDKAFF.

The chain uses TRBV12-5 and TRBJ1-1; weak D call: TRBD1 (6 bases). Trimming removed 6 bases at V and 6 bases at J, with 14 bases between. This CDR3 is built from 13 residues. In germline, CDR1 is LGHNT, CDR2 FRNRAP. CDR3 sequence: CASGNFQGSEAFF. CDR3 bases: TGTGCTAGTGGAAACTTTCAGGGGTCTGAAGCTTTCTTT.

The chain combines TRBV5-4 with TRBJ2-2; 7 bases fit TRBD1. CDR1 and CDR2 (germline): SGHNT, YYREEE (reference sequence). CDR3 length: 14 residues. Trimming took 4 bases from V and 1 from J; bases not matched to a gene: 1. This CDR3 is CASSRQGNTGELFF. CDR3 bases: TGTGCCAGCAGCCGACAGGGGAACACCGGGGAGCTGTTTTTT.

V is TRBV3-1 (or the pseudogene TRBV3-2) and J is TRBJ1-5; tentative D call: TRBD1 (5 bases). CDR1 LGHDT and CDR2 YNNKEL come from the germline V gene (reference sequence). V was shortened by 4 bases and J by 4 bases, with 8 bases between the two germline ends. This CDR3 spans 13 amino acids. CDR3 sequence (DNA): TGTGCCAGCAGCCTCCAGGGAAATCAGCCCCAGCATTTT. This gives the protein CASSLQGNQPQHF.

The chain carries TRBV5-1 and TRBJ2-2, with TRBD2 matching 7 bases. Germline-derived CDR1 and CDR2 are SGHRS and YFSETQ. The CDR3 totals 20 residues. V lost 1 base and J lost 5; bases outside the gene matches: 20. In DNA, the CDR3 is TGCGCCAGCAGCTTGCCTCGCCAGAGTGGAGCTAGCGGATTGACCGGGGAGCTGTTTTTT. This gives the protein CASSLPRQSGASGLTGELFF. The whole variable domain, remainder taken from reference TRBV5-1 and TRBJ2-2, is KAGVTQTPRYLIKTRGQQVTLSCSPISGHRSVSWYQQTPGQGLQFLFEYFSETQRNKGNFPGRFSGRQFSNSRSEMNVSTLELGDSALYLCASSLPRQSGASGLTGELFFGEGSRLTVL.

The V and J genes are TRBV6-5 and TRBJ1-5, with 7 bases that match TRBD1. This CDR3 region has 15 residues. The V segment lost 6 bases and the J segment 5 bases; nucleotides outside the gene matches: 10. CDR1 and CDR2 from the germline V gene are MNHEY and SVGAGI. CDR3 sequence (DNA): TGTGCCAGCAGCCTACTCGGGACAGCCGATCAGCCCCAGCATTTT. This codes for CASSLLGTADQPQHF.

The CDR3 DNA is TGTGCCAGCAGCGTCGACAGGGGGCTAGGAAACACCATATATTTT. Protein sequence: CASSVDRGLGNTIYF. V is TRBV9 and J is TRBJ1-3; TRBD1 agrees at 10 bases. Germline V gene sequence: CDR1 SGDLS, CDR2 YYNGEE. V shed 2 bases, J shed 4 bases, and the junction held 3 bases outside the gene matches. The CDR3 length is 15 residues.

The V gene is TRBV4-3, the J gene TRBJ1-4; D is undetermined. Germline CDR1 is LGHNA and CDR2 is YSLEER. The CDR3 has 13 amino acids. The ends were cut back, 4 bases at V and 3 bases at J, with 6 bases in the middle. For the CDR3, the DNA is TGCGCCAGCAGCCGGCGGTCTAATGAAAAACTGTTTTTT. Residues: CASSRRSNEKLFF.

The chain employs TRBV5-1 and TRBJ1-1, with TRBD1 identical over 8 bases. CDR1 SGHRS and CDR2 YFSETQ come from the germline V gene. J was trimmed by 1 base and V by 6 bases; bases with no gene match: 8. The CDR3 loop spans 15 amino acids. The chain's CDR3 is CASTGDRIANTEAFF. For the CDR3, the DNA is TGCGCCAGCACCGGGGACAGGATCGCGAACACTGAAGCTTTCTTT.

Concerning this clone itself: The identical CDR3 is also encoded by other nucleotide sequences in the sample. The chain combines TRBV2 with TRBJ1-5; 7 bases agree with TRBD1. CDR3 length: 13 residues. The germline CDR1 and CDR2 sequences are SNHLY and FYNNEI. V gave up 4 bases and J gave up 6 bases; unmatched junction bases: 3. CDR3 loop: CASSAGGRQPQHF. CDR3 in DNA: TGTGCCAGCAGTGCAGGGGGGCGTCAGCCCCAGCATTTT.

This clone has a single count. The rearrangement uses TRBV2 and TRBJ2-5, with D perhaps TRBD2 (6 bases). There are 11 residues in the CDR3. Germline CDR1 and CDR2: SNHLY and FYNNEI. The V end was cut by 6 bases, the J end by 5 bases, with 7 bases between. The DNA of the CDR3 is TGTGCCAGCAGGGAGGGGGAGACCCAGTACTTC. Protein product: CASREGETQYF.

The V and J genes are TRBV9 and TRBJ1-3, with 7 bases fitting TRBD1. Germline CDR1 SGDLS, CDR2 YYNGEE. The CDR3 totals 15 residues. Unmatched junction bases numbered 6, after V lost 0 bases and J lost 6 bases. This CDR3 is CASSVGPTGLNTIYF. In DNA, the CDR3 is TGTGCCAGCAGCGTAGGTCCGACAGGGCTAAACACCATATATTTT.

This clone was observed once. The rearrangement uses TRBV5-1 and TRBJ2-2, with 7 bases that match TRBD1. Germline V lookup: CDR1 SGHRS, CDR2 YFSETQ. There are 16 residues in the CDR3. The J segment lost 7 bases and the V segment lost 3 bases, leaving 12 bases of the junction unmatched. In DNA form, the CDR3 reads TGCGCCAGCAGCTCACACGTTGACAGGGCAGACGGGGAGCTGTTTTTT. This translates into CASSSHVDRADGELFF.

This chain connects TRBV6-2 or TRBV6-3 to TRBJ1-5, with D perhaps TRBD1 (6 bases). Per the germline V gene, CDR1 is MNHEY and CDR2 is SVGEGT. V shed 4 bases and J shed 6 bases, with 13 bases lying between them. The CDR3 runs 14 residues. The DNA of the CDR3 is TGTGCCAGCAGTTCACAGTTGGGGGCTCAGCCCCAGCATTTT. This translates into CASSSQLGAQPQHF.

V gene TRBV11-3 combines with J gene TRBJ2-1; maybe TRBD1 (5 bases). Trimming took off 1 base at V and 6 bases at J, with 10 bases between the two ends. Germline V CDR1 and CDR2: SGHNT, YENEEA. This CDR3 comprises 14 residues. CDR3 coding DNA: TGTGCCAGCAGCTTAGGGGGCGGTTCCAATGAGCAGTTCTTC. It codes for CASSLGGGSNEQFF. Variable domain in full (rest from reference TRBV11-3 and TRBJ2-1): EAGVVQSPRYKIIEKKQPVAFWCNPISGHNTLYWYLQNLGQGPELLIRYENEEAVDDSQLPKDRFSAERLKGVDSTLKIQPAELGDSAVYLCASSLGGGSNEQFFGPGTRLTVL.

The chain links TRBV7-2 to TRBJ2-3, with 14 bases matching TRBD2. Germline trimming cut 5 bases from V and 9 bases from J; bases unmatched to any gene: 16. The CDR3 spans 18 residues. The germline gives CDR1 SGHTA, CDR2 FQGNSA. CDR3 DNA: TGTGCCAGCAGCCTACGAACCGGGACTAGCGGGGGACCCATCACGCAGTATTTT. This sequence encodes CASSLRTGTSGGPITQYF.